These 8 T cell receptor beta chains came from one sample sequenced in a study of monozygotic twins with inflammatory bowel disease (dated 2019 in TCRdb). Library construction relied on 5' RACE. TCRdb shows the sequencer as Illumina HiSeq 2500. Each entry corresponds to one CDR3 protein sequence from reads that TCRdb reprocessed, and DNA is not given. The sample's records list around 200,000 distinct CDR3 sequences. The top ten hold 1.5% to 2% of the sample. Sequenced sample: blood. Receptors originate from a human donor with ulcerative colitis or Crohn's disease, or a healthy co-twin of an affected twin (not recorded which).

The chain employs TRBV20-1 and TRBJ1-1. Germline lookup yields CDR1 DFQATT and CDR2 SNEGSKA (reference sequence). The CDR3 runs 12 residues. CDR3 sequence: CSARRVVTEAFF.

The V gene is TRBV12-3 or TRBV12-4, the J gene TRBJ1-2. The CDR3 contains 13 residues. The CDR3 sequence is CASSFGYLYGYTF.

The chain carries TRBV24-1 and TRBJ1-1; TCRdb reports TRBD1, a call that lacks DNA to check it against. From germline, CDR1 is KGHDR and CDR2 SFDVKD. This CDR3 is built from 13 residues. This CDR3 reads CATKDRVGTEAFF.

The V and J genes are TRBV7-9 and TRBJ2-7; as DNA is missing, the TRBD1 call by TCRdb cannot be tested. Looked up from germline, CDR1 is SEHNR and CDR2 is FQNEAQ (reference sequence). This CDR3 is built from 11 residues. The CDR3 sequence: CASTAGYEQYF.

This chain uses TRBV19 with TRBJ1-5; TCRdb gives TRBD1 as the D gene, but with no DNA this cannot be confirmed. CDR3 size: 15 residues. Germline assignment: CDR1 LNHDA and CDR2 SQIVND (reference sequence). The CDR3 sequence: CASRQQGAGDQPQHF.

CDR3 loop: CASSLGTGGRVEPQHF. V and J are TRBV7-9 and TRBJ1-5; the D gene TCRdb calls, TRBD1, cannot be checked with no DNA. Germline lookup yields CDR1 SEHNR and CDR2 FQNEAQ (reference sequence). The CDR3 is 16 residues long.

This rearrangement joins TRBV5-1 to TRBJ2-7; the TCRdb D gene call, TRBD1, has no DNA to confirm it. Germline CDR1 and CDR2: SGHRS and YFSETQ. This CDR3 has 14 residues. CDR3: CASFRGDGNYEQYF. The whole variable domain, remainder taken from reference TRBV5-1 and TRBJ2-7, is KAGVTQTPRYLIKTRGQQVTLSCSPISGHRSVSWYQQTPGQGLQFLFEYFSETQRNKGNFPGRFSGRQFSNSRSEMNVSTLELGDSALYLCASFRGDGNYEQYFGPGTRLTVT.

This sequence joins TRBV12-5 and TRBJ2-1; the TRBD1 assignment by TCRdb is unverifiable without DNA. The CDR3 runs 14 residues. Germline CDR1 and CDR2: LGHNT and FRNRAP. This chain's CDR3 is CASGLEIGGNEQFF. The variable domain in full, with the rest retrieved from reference TRBV12-5 and TRBJ2-1, is DARVTQTPRHKVTEMGQEVTMRCQPILGHNTVFWYRQTMMQGLELLAYFRNRAPLDDSGMPKDRFSAEMPDATLATLKIQPSEPRDSAVYFCASGLEIGGNEQFFGPGTRLTVL.